This T cell receptor beta chain originates from a study of preoperative IRX-2 immunotherapy in early breast cancer. Data came from immunoSEQ multiplex PCR; TCRdb stores just in-frame clones and leaves some out. The repertoire holds around 39,000 clones, with about 95% as singletons. The ends lost 6 bases at V and 6 bases at J; junction bases unmatched: 6. Looked up from germline, CDR1 is MDHEN and CDR2 is SYDVKM. The length of the CDR3 is 13 residues. Treatment of the sample: preoperative locoregional IRX-2 cytokine immunotherapy. Samples came from a phase Ib trial of preoperative locoregional IRX-2 cytokine immunotherapy.

This clonotype originated in a human donor with breast cancer. This material consisted of tumor tissue, taken after IRX-2 immunotherapy. The chain uses TRBV28 and TRBJ2-7; 9 bases are shared with TRBD2. CDR3 region: CASRLSGRFEQYF. CDR3 DNA: TGTGCCAGCAGGCTAAGCGGGAGGTTCGAGCAGTACTTC.